The 32 T cell receptor beta chains given below trace back to one sample, sequenced in a study of T cells expressing NK-cell markers. No DNA is given; TCRdb re-called the 5' RACE reads and lists each CDR3 protein once. This sample's table has 500,000 to 700,000 distinct CDR3 sequences. Sequenced: blood T cells: a sorted CD56 or NKG2C T cell subset, CD4+ or CD8+ T cells, or bulk PBMC T cells (not recorded which). The receptor source for this set is a young man in good health.

The CDR3: CASSQGGLSYNEQFF. The chain couples TRBV4-3 to TRBJ2-1; TCRdb's D gene call, TRBD1, goes unchecked for lack of DNA. CDR1 is LGHNA, CDR2 YSLEER, per germline. The CDR3 consists of 15 residues.

The chain combines TRBV27 with TRBJ2-1; without DNA, the TCRdb call of TRBD2 cannot be checked. Looked up from germline, CDR1 is MNHEY and CDR2 is SMNVEV (reference sequence). This CDR3 is 16 amino acids long. CDR3 residues: CASSLVPSGKVNEQFF.

The V call is TRBV10-3, the J call TRBJ1-1; TCRdb returns TRBD1, unconfirmable since there is no DNA. CDR1 ENHRY and CDR2 SYGVKD come from the germline V gene. The CDR3 loop spans 16 amino acids. CDR3 amino acids: CAISENRQGKNTEAFF.

V gene TRBV11-2 combines with J gene TRBJ2-1; TCRdb selects TRBD1, and the lack of DNA leaves this call unchecked. This CDR3 has 16 amino acids. Looked up from germline, CDR1 is SGHAT and CDR2 is FQNNGV. CDR3 protein: CASSVNTGTRLNEQFF. Drawing the rest from reference TRBV11-2 and TRBJ2-1, the complete variable domain is EAGVAQSPRYKIIEKRQSVAFWCNPISGHATLYWYQQILGQGPKLLIQFQNNGVVDDSQLPKDRFSAERLKGVDSTLKIQPAKLEDSAVYLCASSVNTGTRLNEQFFGPGTRLTVL.

This chain connects TRBV7-3 to TRBJ2-2; TCRdb calls TRBD1, which cannot be checked without DNA. The length of the CDR3 is 17 residues. CDR1 and CDR2 from the germline V gene are SGHTA and FQGTGA. CDR3 residues: CASSEIPGRMGTGELFF.

This chain uses TRBV27 with TRBJ2-1; TCRdb designates TRBD2, a call that cannot be tested without DNA. This CDR3 spans 17 amino acids. The germline CDR1 and CDR2 sequences are MNHEY and SMNVEV (reference sequence). The CDR3 here is CASKSAGGSSSYNEQFF.

The CDR3 sequence: CASGYRGGGYEQYF. This chain joins TRBV27 and TRBJ2-7; as DNA is missing, the TRBD1 call by TCRdb cannot be tested. CDR3 length: 14 residues. Germline V gene data show CDR1 as MNHEY and CDR2 as SMNVEV (reference sequence).

V usage is TRBV15 and J usage is TRBJ2-7; TCRdb designates TRBD2, a call that cannot be tested without DNA. In germline, CDR1 is LNHNV, CDR2 YYDKDF (reference sequence). The CDR3 covers 16 residues. The CDR3 loop is CATSRDKGGRFYEQYF.

CDR3 loop: CASSQESGNYEQYF. The chain has TRBV7-3 and TRBJ2-7. Germline V lookup: CDR1 SGHTA, CDR2 FQGTGA. CDR3 size: 14 residues.

The J gene is TRBJ2-5, the V gene TRBV19; lacking DNA, the TRBD2 call made by TCRdb goes unchecked. CDR1 is LNHDA, CDR2 SQIVND, per germline (reference sequence). This CDR3 spans 13 amino acids. CDR3 amino acids: CASTSSGRETQYF. The full variable domain, its missing parts supplied by reference TRBV19 and TRBJ2-5, is DGGITQSPKYLFRKEGQNVTLSCEQNLNHDAMYWYRQDPGQGLRLIYYSQIVNDFQKGDIAEGYSVSREKKESFPLTVTSAQKNPTAFYLCASTSSGRETQYFGPGTRLLVL.

The chain employs TRBV6-1 and TRBJ2-5. This CDR3 region has 13 residues. Germline CDR1 MNHNS, CDR2 SASEGT. CDR3 loop: CASSEYWEKTQYF.

The chain employs TRBV6-1 and TRBJ2-1. The CDR3 totals 15 residues. Germline CDR1 is MNHNS and CDR2 is SASEGT. CDR3 loop: CASSISLSSYNEQFF.

This chain links TRBV7-3 with TRBJ2-3. The CDR3 totals 14 residues. Germline V CDR1 and CDR2: SGHTA, FQGTGA. CDR3 amino acids: CASSPTWSADTQYF.

This sequence joins TRBV2 and TRBJ2-3; TCRdb picks TRBD2, but there is no DNA to check that call. The length of the CDR3 is 14 residues. Germline values: CDR1 SNHLY, CDR2 FYNNEI. CDR3 sequence: CASSEREVPDTQYF.

CDR3 protein: CASWTSSTDTQYF. The chain couples TRBV12-3 or TRBV12-4 to TRBJ2-3; TCRdb designates TRBD2, a call that cannot be tested without DNA. The CDR3 is made up of 13 amino acids.

The chain carries TRBV15 and TRBJ2-5; TCRdb selects TRBD2, and the lack of DNA leaves this call unchecked. Germline values: CDR1 LNHNV, CDR2 YYDKDF (reference sequence). The CDR3 has 18 amino acids. CDR3 sequence: CATSRVSSGRADGVTQYF.

V gene TRBV7-2 combines with J gene TRBJ1-1; the TRBD1 assignment by TCRdb is unverifiable without DNA. CDR3 length equals 14 residues. Germline values: CDR1 SGHTA, CDR2 FQGNSA. This chain's CDR3 is CASSFQGQATEAFF.

CDR3 region: CASSLFSGTDEQFF. This sequence joins TRBV12-3 or TRBV12-4 and TRBJ2-1; the D gene TCRdb calls, TRBD1, cannot be checked with no DNA. The CDR3 spans 14 residues.

The chain combines TRBV27 with TRBJ2-1; TCRdb's D call, TRBD1, is unchecked because there is no DNA. CDR1 is MNHEY, CDR2 SMNVEV, per germline (reference sequence). The CDR3 spans 14 residues. CDR3 amino acids: CASMWGGSYNEQFF.

The CDR3 reads CASSLLAGGTFYNEQFF. V and J are TRBV5-1 and TRBJ2-1; the D call of TRBD2 rests on TCRdb alone, since no DNA is present to check it. Germline loops: CDR1 SGHRS, CDR2 YFSETQ. This CDR3 region has 17 residues.

This chain connects TRBV10-3 to TRBJ1-4; checking the TCRdb D call of TRBD1 is not possible without DNA. The CDR3 sequence is 14 residues long. CDR1 is ENHRY, CDR2 SYGVKD, per germline. CDR3 loop: CATRVGTQDEKLFF.

J is TRBJ1-5 and V is TRBV15. The CDR3 spans 18 residues. Germline assignment: CDR1 LNHNV and CDR2 YYDKDF (reference sequence). CDR3 region: CATSRDPARVGGNQPQHF.

This rearrangement joins TRBV2 to TRBJ2-1; TCRdb gives TRBD1 as the D gene, but with no DNA this cannot be confirmed. Germline values: CDR1 SNHLY, CDR2 FYNNEI. The CDR3 length is 17 residues. The CDR3 protein is CARFELPGQGARNEQFF.

This sequence joins TRBV12-3 or TRBV12-4 and TRBJ2-5; TCRdb returns TRBD2, unconfirmable since there is no DNA. The CDR3 spans 16 residues. The CDR3 is CASSPLAGGYMKTQYF.

This chain connects TRBV6-5 to TRBJ1-1; TCRdb selects TRBD1, and the lack of DNA leaves this call unchecked. The CDR3 is 12 residues long. In germline, CDR1 is MNHEY, CDR2 SVGAGI. CDR3 in amino acids: CASSYDRTEAFF.

The chain couples TRBV7-2 to TRBJ2-3; TCRdb indicates TRBD1, and absent DNA this call remains unverified. This CDR3 is 17 amino acids long. CDR1 SGHTA and CDR2 FQGNSA come from the germline V gene. This CDR3 is CASSLSGRRAPGDTQYF. Looking up the rest from reference TRBV7-2 and TRBJ2-3 gives the full variable domain: GAGVSQSPSNKVTEKGKDVELRCDPISGHTALYWYRQSLGQGLEFLIYFQGNSAPDKSGLPSDRFSAERTGGSVSTLTIQRTQQEDSAVYLCASSLSGRRAPGDTQYFGPGTRLTVL.

J is TRBJ2-1 and V is TRBV12-3 or TRBV12-4; TCRdb selects TRBD2, and the lack of DNA leaves this call unchecked. The CDR3 totals 16 residues. CDR3 loop: CASTGGLAGLYNEQFF.

CDR3 protein: CATSGAGGKEQFF. This chain joins TRBV24-1 and TRBJ2-1; TCRdb names TRBD2, which stays unverified in the absence of DNA. CDR3 length: 13 amino acids. Germline CDR1 is KGHDR and CDR2 is SFDVKD.

The chain uses TRBV20-1 and TRBJ2-2; lacking DNA, the TRBD2 call made by TCRdb goes unchecked. There are 15 residues in the CDR3. CDR1 and CDR2 (germline): DFQATT, SNEGSKA (reference sequence). CDR3: CSATSGSAVTGELFF.

The chain employs TRBV20-1 and TRBJ2-1; TCRdb's assignment of TRBD2 cannot be checked, as there is no DNA. Germline CDR1 reads DFQATT; CDR2 reads SNEGSKA (reference sequence). The CDR3 is 17 amino acids. The CDR3 region is CSAREGFEREEYNEQFF.

The chain joins TRBV7-2 to TRBJ2-1; with no DNA, the TCRdb D assignment of TRBD2 cannot be verified. Looked up from germline, CDR1 is SGHTA and CDR2 is FQGNSA. This CDR3 spans 12 amino acids. CDR3 region: CASSFMSPEQFF.

The chain combines TRBV6-4 with TRBJ2-2; TCRdb picks TRBD1, but there is no DNA to check that call. The CDR3 is made up of 14 amino acids. The germline V gene has CDR1 MRHNA and CDR2 SNTAGT. CDR3 sequence: CASMGQGPAGELFF.